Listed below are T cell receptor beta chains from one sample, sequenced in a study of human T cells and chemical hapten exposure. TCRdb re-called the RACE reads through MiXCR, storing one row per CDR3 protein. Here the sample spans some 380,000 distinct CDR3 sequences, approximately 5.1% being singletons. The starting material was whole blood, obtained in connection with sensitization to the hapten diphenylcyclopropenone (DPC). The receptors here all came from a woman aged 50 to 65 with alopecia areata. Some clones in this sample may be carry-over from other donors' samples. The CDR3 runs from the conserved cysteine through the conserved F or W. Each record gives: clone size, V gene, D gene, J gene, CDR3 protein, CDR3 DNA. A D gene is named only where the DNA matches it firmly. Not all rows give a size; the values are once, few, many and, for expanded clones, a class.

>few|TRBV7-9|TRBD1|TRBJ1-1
CASSLGTGVEAFF
TGTGCCAGCAGCTTAGGGACAGGAGTTGAAGCTTTCTTT
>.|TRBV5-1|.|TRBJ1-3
CASSLEGTFSGNTIYF
TGCGCCAGCAGCTTGGAGGGCACCTTCTCTGGAAACACCATATATTTT
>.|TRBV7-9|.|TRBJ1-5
CASSLALANQPQHF
TGTGCCAGCAGCTTAGCGCTGGCGAATCAGCCCCAGCATTTT
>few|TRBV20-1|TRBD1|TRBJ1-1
CSARDGARGRGTEAFF
TGCAGTGCTAGAGATGGGGCCAGGGGGCGCGGGACTGAAGCTTTCTTT
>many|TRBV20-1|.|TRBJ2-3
CSAPLTAYTDTQYF
TGCAGTGCACCACTGACAGCGTACACAGATACGCAGTATTTT
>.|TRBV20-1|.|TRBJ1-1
CSARDILMNTEAFF
TGCAGTGCCAGGGACATTCTCATGAACACTGAAGCTTTCTTT
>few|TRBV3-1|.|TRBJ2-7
CASSQGGAVEQYF
TGTGCCAGCAGCCAAGGGGGAGCAGTCGAGCAGTACTTC
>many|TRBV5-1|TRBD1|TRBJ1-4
CASSITGATNEKLFF
TGCGCCAGCAGTATAACAGGGGCAACTAATGAAAAACTGTTTTTT
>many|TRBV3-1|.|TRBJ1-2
CASSPPGTNYGYTF
TGTGCCAGCAGCCCACCGGGGACGAACTATGGCTACACCTTC
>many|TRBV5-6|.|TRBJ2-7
CASSSGTIYEQYF
TGTGCCAGCAGCTCCGGGACAATCTACGAGCAGTACTTC
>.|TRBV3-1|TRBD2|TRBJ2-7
CASSQDPLAGVKSSYEQYF
TGTGCCAGCAGCCAAGACCCACTAGCGGGGGTAAAGAGCTCCTACGAGCAGTACTTC
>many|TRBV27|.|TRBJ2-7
CASRGGPMVEQYF
TGTGCCAGCAGGGGGGGTCCCATGGTCGAGCAGTACTTC
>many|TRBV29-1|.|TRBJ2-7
CSVFFLSSYEQYF
TGCAGCGTTTTTTTCCTAAGCTCCTACGAGCAGTACTTC
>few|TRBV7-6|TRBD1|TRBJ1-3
CASQGTAGNTIYF
TGTGCCAGCCAAGGGACAGCTGGAAACACCATATATTTT
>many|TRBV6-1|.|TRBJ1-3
CASSEPYSGNTIYF
TGTGCCAGCAGTGAGCCGTACTCTGGAAACACCATATATTTT
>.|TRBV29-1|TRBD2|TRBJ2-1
CSAHGLAGAFDEQFF
TGCAGCGCCCATGGACTAGCGGGAGCTTTCGATGAGCAGTTCTTC
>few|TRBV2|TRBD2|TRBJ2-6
CASAARGAGANVLTF
TGTGCCAGTGCCGCCCGGGGGGCTGGGGCCAACGTCCTGACTTTC
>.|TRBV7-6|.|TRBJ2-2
CASSLDREKRGTGELFF
TGTGCCAGCAGCTTAGACAGGGAGAAGCGAGGGACCGGGGAGCTGTTTTTT
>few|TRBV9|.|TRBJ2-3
CASSSNPRGSTDTQYF
TGTGCCAGCAGCTCCAATCCGAGGGGGAGCACAGATACGCAGTATTTT
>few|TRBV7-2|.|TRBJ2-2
CASSLVLRTGELFF
TGTGCCAGCAGCTTAGTTCTACGGACAGGGGAGCTGTTTTTT
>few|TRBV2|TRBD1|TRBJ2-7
CASSDQGVNEQYF
TGTGCCAGCAGTGATCAGGGGGTCAACGAGCAGTACTTC
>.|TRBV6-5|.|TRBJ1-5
CASSPRTSSNQPQHF
TGTGCCAGCAGTCCCCGGACAAGTAGCAATCAGCCCCAGCATTTT
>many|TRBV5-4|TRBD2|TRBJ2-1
CASSQTSSEQFF
TGTGCCAGCAGCCAGACTAGCTCAGAGCAGTTCTTC
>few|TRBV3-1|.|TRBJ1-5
CASSQSLRGNQPQHF
TGTGCCAGCAGCCAAAGCCTCAGGGGCAATCAGCCCCAGCATTTT
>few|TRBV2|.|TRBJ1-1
CASSAWDTEAFF
TGTGCCAGCAGTGCCTGGGACACTGAAGCTTTCTTT
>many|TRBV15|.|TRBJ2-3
CATSPRTAGTTDTQYF
TGTGCCACCAGCCCCCGGACAGCGGGGACCACAGATACGCAGTATTTT
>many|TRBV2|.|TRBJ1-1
CASSAGTLNTEAFF
TGTGCCAGCAGTGCCGGGACACTGAACACTGAAGCTTTCTTT
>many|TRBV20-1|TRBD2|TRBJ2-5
CSGGGEETQYF
TGCAGTGGTGGGGGGGAAGAGACCCAGTACTTC
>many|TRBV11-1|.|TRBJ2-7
CASSRGIKYYEQYF
TGTGCCAGCAGCCGTGGAATTAAATACTACGAGCAGTACTTC
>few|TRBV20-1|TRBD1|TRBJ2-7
CSSNRDSNTYEQYF
TGCAGTTCAAACCGGGACAGTAACACCTACGAGCAGTACTTC
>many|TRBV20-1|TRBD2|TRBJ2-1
CSADLWGGRSDEQFF
TGCAGTGCGGACCTCTGGGGCGGGAGAAGCGATGAGCAGTTCTTC
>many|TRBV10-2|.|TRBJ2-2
CASKSIGTGELFF
TGCGCCAGCAAAAGCATAGGGACCGGGGAGCTGTTTTTT
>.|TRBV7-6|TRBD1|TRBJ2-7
CASSSLPGGGSYEQYF
TGTGCCAGCAGCTCACTGCCAGGGGGCGGAAGCTACGAGCAGTACTTC
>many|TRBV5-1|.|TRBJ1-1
CASRLDTNTEAFF
TGCGCCAGCCGCTTGGACACGAACACTGAAGCTTTCTTT
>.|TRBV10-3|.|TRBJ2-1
CAISESDNEQFF
TGTGCCATCAGTGAGTCGGACAATGAGCAGTTCTTC
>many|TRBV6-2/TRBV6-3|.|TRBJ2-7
CASGRGGVYEQYF
TGTGCCAGCGGTCGGGGAGGCGTCTACGAGCAGTACTTC
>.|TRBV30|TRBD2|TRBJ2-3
CAWSSKGASGMGDTRYF
TGTGCCTGGAGTTCAAAGGGGGCTAGCGGGATGGGAGATACGCGGTATTTT
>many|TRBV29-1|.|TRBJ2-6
CSVEGGDSSGANVLTF
TGCAGCGTTGAGGGTGGGGATTCCTCTGGGGCCAACGTCCTGACTTTC
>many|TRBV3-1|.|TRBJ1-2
CASSQDGLYGYTF
TGTGCCAGCAGCCAAGACGGCCTCTATGGCTACACCTTC
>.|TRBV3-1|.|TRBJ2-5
CASSQDPQDGETQYF
TGTGCCAGCAGCCAAGATCCTCAGGATGGCGAGACCCAGTACTTC
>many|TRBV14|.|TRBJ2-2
CASSQDSPGELFF
TGTGCCAGCAGCCAAGATTCCCCCGGGGAGCTGTTTTTT
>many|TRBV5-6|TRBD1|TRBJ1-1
CASSLVGQSHTEAFF
TGTGCCAGCAGCTTGGTGGGACAGTCGCACACTGAAGCTTTCTTT